The 9 T cell receptor beta chains below come from one sample, sequenced in a study of blood T cell repertoires in COVID-19. Generated by immunoSEQ multiplex PCR, the TCRdb table keeps only in-frame clones and is missing some. The top ten hold around 7.4% of the sample, which has 75,000 to 100,000 clones, roughly 86% seen once. The sequenced sample was peripheral blood. These receptors were collected from a human donor with acute or convalescent COVID-19. The donor label of this sample is uncertain.

This sequence joins TRBV10-3 and TRBJ2-7, with 13 positions matching TRBD2. The length of the CDR3 is 14 residues. The V segment lost 6 bases and the J segment 3 bases; nucleotides outside the gene matches: 2. Germline V CDR1 and CDR2: ENHRY, SYGVKD. CDR3 nucleotides: TGTGCCATCAGCGGACTAGCGGGGGTCTACGAGCAGTACTTC. Translating gives CAISGLAGVYEQYF.

The V call is TRBV27, the J call TRBJ1-1; tentative D call: TRBD1 (6 bases). Germline V gene data show CDR1 as MNHEY and CDR2 as SMNVEV (reference sequence). V was shortened by 8 bases and J by 6 bases, with 16 bases between the two germline ends. The CDR3 has 13 residues. In nucleotides, the CDR3 is TGTGCCAGCGGGATCAGGGGTGGGGCTGAAGCTTTCTTT. As protein: CASGIRGGAEAFF.

This chain links TRBV30 with TRBJ1-2, with D unclear. Germline V gene sequence: CDR1 GTSNPN, CDR2 SVGIG (reference sequence). This CDR3 comprises 12 residues. Trimming removed 4 bases from V and 4 bases from J, with 10 bases in between. The CDR3 DNA follows: TGTGCCTGGACCCAAGGGAGCTATGGCTACACCTTC. Its protein product is CAWTQGSYGYTF. The variable domain in full, completed from reference TRBV30 and TRBJ1-2, reads SQTIHQWPATLVQPVGSPLSLECTVEGTSNPNLYWYRQAAGRGLQLLFYSVGIGQISSEVPQNLSASRPQDRQFILSSKKLLLSDSGFYLCAWTQGSYGYTFGSGTRLTVV.

This clone showed up just once. This chain links TRBV6-1 with TRBJ1-3; tentative D call: TRBD1 (5 bases). The CDR3 is made up of 14 amino acids. Trimming removed 6 bases from V and 1 base from J, with 10 bases in between. Germline CDR1 is MNHNS and CDR2 is SASEGT. The CDR3 spells CASSAGQSGNTIYF. CDR3 sequence (DNA): TGTGCCAGCAGCGCAGGGCAGTCTGGAAACACCATATATTTT.

V gene TRBV5-8 combines with J gene TRBJ2-7; D may be TRBD1 (5 bases). Germline assignment: CDR1 SGHTS and CDR2 YDEGEE. Trimming stripped 2 bases from V and 2 bases from J, with 11 bases between. CDR3 length: 14 amino acids. CDR3 protein: CASSFMGRPYEQYF. The CDR3 DNA sequence: TGTGCCAGCAGCTTCATGGGGCGGCCCTACGAGCAGTACTTC.

CDR3: CASSARQWETQYF. DNA of the CDR3: TGTGCCAGCAGCGCGCGACAGTGGGAGACCCAGTACTTC. The chain carries TRBV9 and TRBJ2-5, with a possible D match to TRBD1 (5 bases). The CDR3 is 13 residues long. Germline assignment: CDR1 SGDLS and CDR2 YYNGEE. Deletions cut 3 bases from V and 5 bases from J, with 11 bases between.

The chain is built from TRBV7-9 and TRBJ1-4; D call uncertain. The CDR3 has 14 amino acids. The germline V gene has CDR1 SEHNR and CDR2 FQNEAQ (reference sequence). V lost 5 bases, J lost 8 bases, and 15 bases lay in between. The CDR3 DNA reads TGTGCCAGCAGCCGCGGGGAGGTCAGCGAAAAACTGTTTTTT. It translates to CASSRGEVSEKLFF.

CDR3 sequence reads: CASSLSRGTYYEQYF. The CDR3 region has the DNA TGTGCCAGCAGTTTATCACGGGGGACCTACTACGAGCAGTACTTC. The chain combines TRBV27 with TRBJ2-7; perhaps TRBD2 as D (6 bases). The CDR3 extends over 15 amino acids. V shed 0 bases and J shed 3 bases, with 12 bases lying between them. Germline assignment: CDR1 MNHEY and CDR2 SMNVEV (reference sequence).

The chain employs TRBV11-2 and TRBJ2-1; TRBD2 matches at 7 bases. V shed 1 base and J 9 bases; nucleotides not matched to a gene: 6. The V gene's germline CDR1 is SGHAT and CDR2 FQNNGV. The CDR3 loop spans 14 amino acids. CDR3: CASSLVGTKVEQFF. As DNA, the CDR3 is TGTGCCAGCAGCTTAGTAGGGACTAAAGTTGAGCAGTTCTTC.